The entry below describes one TCR beta chain. Which antigen it targets is not known. No base quality information exists; no much larger clone differs at one position. The entry originates in a study of metastatic and nonmetastatic thyroid tumors (dated by TCRdb to about 2020). Study-level background: Repertoires were compared across peripheral blood and tumor or nodule tissue samples from malignant and benign thyroid patients.

The CDR3 sequence holds 15 residues, the cysteine and phenylalanine included. Of all the DNA, just the CDR3 is kept, 45 bases in frame from base 1. V lost 2 bases and J lost 0 bases; the stretch between them is 9 bases long. As encoded in the germline V gene, CDR1 is MNHNS while CDR2 is SASEGT. None of the patients had been given any treatment before thyroid surgery. Patient clinical samples collected from about 2012 to 2019 were retrospectively analysed using T-cell receptor beta sequencing. Libraries were built with PCR. The instrument given in TCRdb is Illumina HiSeq 4000. High-throughput sequencing was used to profile the CDR3 region of the TCR beta-chain in every patient. In the source study's methods: A classifier to discriminate distant-metastatic papillary thyroid cancer patients was built from CDR3 differences across clinicopathological groups. The Shannon index was used to measure repertoire diversity, and the Morisita-Horn index was used to measure how similar tumor and blood repertoires were. Starting from the raw public reads, TCRdb applied fastp trimming at Q25, assembled clones with MiXCR and retained in-frame beta chains. The V and J calls shown here were made by TCRdb, not taken from the authors' results. The sample records roughly 4,600 clones, about 22% of which are singletons. Less than 25% of the sample belongs to the ten largest clones.

Points the paper makes about the study in general: In both blood and tumor samples, malignant tumors were reported to have significantly higher TCR beta diversity than benign nodules.

The clonotype comes from a male donor with papillary thyroid cancer or a benign thyroid nodule (not recorded which). Some clones in this sample may be carry-over from other donors' samples. In this chain, TRBV6-1 is recombined with TRBJ2-3, with the D call tentatively TRBD1 or TRBD2, each fitting 5 bases. Sequencing was performed on tumor tissue. The DNA sequence reads TGTGCCAGCAGTGAACGTTGGGACAGCACAGATACGCAGTATTTT. Its protein is CASSERWDSTDTQYF.